This is a list of T cell receptor beta chains from one sample in a study of blood T cells in healthy people across ages. Using its own MiXCR run on the 5' RACE reads, TCRdb lists one record per CDR3 protein. The table lists hundreds of thousands of distinct CDR3 sequences, 52% of them singletons, with approximately 51% in the top ten. The sample comprised blood. These receptors all stem from a man aged 60 to 69 in good health. The CDR3 runs from the conserved cysteine through the conserved F or W. A D gene is named only where the DNA matches it firmly. Rows may omit the clone size; those that give it use once, few, many or a size class.

d_call: TRBD2; clone_size: many; j_call: TRBJ2-1; v_call: TRBV6-2/TRBV6-3; cdr3_nt: TGTGCCAGCAGGACTAGCGGGGGTTATGAGCAGTTCTTC; cdr3_aa: CASRTSGGYEQFF
d_call: .; clone_size: .; j_call: TRBJ2-1; v_call: TRBV6-1; cdr3_nt: TGTGCCAGCAGTGTTATGTCTAGCTTCAATGAGCAGTTCTTC; cdr3_aa: CASSVMSSFNEQFF
d_call: .; clone_size: .; j_call: TRBJ1-2; v_call: TRBV30; cdr3_nt: TGTGCCCGGGCCCGTGGCACCCTATATGGCTACACCTTC; cdr3_aa: CARARGTLYGYTF
d_call: TRBD2; clone_size: .; j_call: TRBJ2-3; v_call: TRBV28; cdr3_nt: TGTGCCACCGAGGGGGGCGGGGGGGCAGATACGCAGTATTTT; cdr3_aa: CATEGGGGADTQYF
d_call: TRBD1; clone_size: few; j_call: TRBJ2-5; v_call: TRBV4-2; cdr3_nt: TGTGCCAGCAGCCAAGAGACAGGGGGTGAAGAGACCCAGTACTTC; cdr3_aa: CASSQETGGEETQYF
d_call: .; clone_size: .; j_call: TRBJ2-5; v_call: TRBV10-2; cdr3_nt: TGCGCCAGCAAGGATGCCGGGCCGGGGACCCAGTACTTC; cdr3_aa: CASKDAGPGTQYF
d_call: .; clone_size: .; j_call: TRBJ1-2; v_call: TRBV9; cdr3_nt: TGTGCCAGCAGCGTAGGTCAAAGATATGGCTACACCTTC; cdr3_aa: CASSVGQRYGYTF
d_call: TRBD1; clone_size: many; j_call: TRBJ2-2; v_call: TRBV6-2/TRBV6-3; cdr3_nt: TGTGCCAGCAGTTACGACAGGGGGCGATCGGTTAGCACCGGGGAGCTGTTTTTT; cdr3_aa: CASSYDRGRSVSTGELFF
d_call: TRBD1; clone_size: many; j_call: TRBJ1-2; v_call: TRBV7-9; cdr3_nt: TGTGCCAGCAGCCCCACAGGGGACGGCTACACCTTC; cdr3_aa: CASSPTGDGYTF
d_call: TRBD2; clone_size: few; j_call: TRBJ2-5; v_call: TRBV29-1; cdr3_nt: TGCAGCGCCGTAGCGGGGCCACAAGAGACCCAGTACTTC; cdr3_aa: CSAVAGPQETQYF
d_call: .; clone_size: .; j_call: TRBJ2-5; v_call: TRBV7-8; cdr3_nt: TGTGCCAGCGGCCCAAGGGAAGGAGACCAAGAGACCCAGTACTTC; cdr3_aa: CASGPREGDQETQYF
d_call: .; clone_size: .; j_call: TRBJ1-2; v_call: TRBV25-1; cdr3_nt: TGTGCCAGCAGTGAATCGTTGGCGCGCTATGGCTACACCTTC; cdr3_aa: CASSESLARYGYTF
d_call: .; clone_size: .; j_call: TRBJ2-5; v_call: TRBV10-3; cdr3_nt: TGTGCCATCAGTGAGGGCAGGGGACTCCAAGAGACCCAGTACTTC; cdr3_aa: CAISEGRGLQETQYF
d_call: .; clone_size: once; j_call: TRBJ2-7; v_call: TRBV7-2; cdr3_nt: TGTGCCAGCAGCTTCGGTAGTAACTACGAGCAGTACTTC; cdr3_aa: CASSFGSNYEQYF
d_call: .; clone_size: .; j_call: TRBJ2-3; v_call: TRBV7-2; cdr3_nt: TGTGCCAGCAGCTTAGTCGCAGGGCCAGATACGCAGTATTTT; cdr3_aa: CASSLVAGPDTQYF
d_call: .; clone_size: .; j_call: TRBJ2-7; v_call: TRBV12-3/TRBV12-4; cdr3_nt: TGTGCCAGCAGTCCCCTCACAGCCTACGAGCAGTACTTC; cdr3_aa: CASSPLTAYEQYF
d_call: .; clone_size: .; j_call: TRBJ2-5; v_call: TRBV6-5; cdr3_nt: TGTGCCAGCAGTTACTATCCAGGCCCAAAACAAGAGACCCAGTACTTC; cdr3_aa: CASSYYPGPKQETQYF
d_call: TRBD2; clone_size: .; j_call: TRBJ2-5; v_call: TRBV3-1; cdr3_nt: TGTGCCAGCAGCCAAGGGACTAGAGATTCAGGGACCCAGTACTTC; cdr3_aa: CASSQGTRDSGTQYF
d_call: .; clone_size: few; j_call: TRBJ1-1; v_call: TRBV20-1; cdr3_nt: TGCAGTGCTAGCCCATTCCGGGGCCTAGGGAGTGAAGCTTTCTTT; cdr3_aa: CSASPFRGLGSEAFF
d_call: TRBD2; clone_size: .; j_call: TRBJ2-5; v_call: TRBV14; cdr3_nt: TGTGCCAGCAGCCCCGGCGTAGCGGGGGCCGGGGAGACCCAGTACTTC; cdr3_aa: CASSPGVAGAGETQYF
d_call: TRBD1; clone_size: .; j_call: TRBJ2-7; v_call: TRBV2; cdr3_nt: TGTGCCAGCAGACTACCCGGACAGGGCTACGAGCAGTACTTC; cdr3_aa: CASRLPGQGYEQYF
d_call: .; clone_size: .; j_call: TRBJ1-2; v_call: TRBV2; cdr3_nt: TGTGCCAGCAGGTCGGACGGGCCAGGCTACACCTTC; cdr3_aa: CASRSDGPGYTF
d_call: .; clone_size: once; j_call: TRBJ2-5; v_call: TRBV27; cdr3_nt: TGTGCCAGCAGATACAATCCTCCTGAGACCCAGTACTTC; cdr3_aa: CASRYNPPETQYF
d_call: .; clone_size: .; j_call: TRBJ2-7; v_call: TRBV5-6; cdr3_nt: TGTGCCAGCAGCCGGACCGCTAGCGAGCAGTACTTC; cdr3_aa: CASSRTASEQYF
d_call: TRBD2; clone_size: .; j_call: TRBJ2-3; v_call: TRBV24-1; cdr3_nt: TGTGCCACCAGTGACACCCCCGGACTAGCGGGGACCACAGATACGCAGTATTTT; cdr3_aa: CATSDTPGLAGTTDTQYF